The clone carrying this T cell receptor (beta chain) was counted between two and nine times. Collection of blood occurred at baseline, at cycle 4 day 1, and at cycle 7 day 1. The table came from immunoSEQ multiplex PCR; TCRdb's copy has only in-frame clones and leaves some out. This table holds 96,000 or so clones, more than 80% found once. The V gene's germline CDR1 is SGHRS and CDR2 YFSETQ. The ends were cut back, 4 bases at V and 3 bases at J, with 17 bases in the middle. The CDR3 is 15 amino acids. This sample stems from a study of OX40 agonist ivuxolimab in advanced cancers. The specimen was CD4+ or CD8+ T cells sorted from blood, collected in a trial of the OX40 agonist ivuxolimab. The gene calls are TRBV5-1 and TRBJ2-7, with D possibly TRBD2 on 6 matching bases. The source is an adult with an advanced solid tumor such as melanoma, head and neck, liver or kidney cancer. The CDR3 DNA reads TGCGCCAGCAGCGGAGGGAACATAAACAACTACGAGCAGTACTTC. This encodes CASSGGNINNYEQYF.